Each of the 16 T cell receptor beta chains below was sequenced from the same sample in a study of beta chain features in type 1 diabetes. The entirety of the isolated RNA underwent reverse transcription, so expressed TCRB transcripts were sequenced. This table comes from immunoSEQ multiplex PCR, and its TCRdb copy is limited to in-frame clones, with some not included. The sample records more than 55,000 clones, 40% to 65% being singletons. Their antigen targets remain unknown. Study results and caveats: Moderately but significantly shorter TCRB CDR3s were found in Type 1 diabetes patients in all four CD4+ subsets.

Sequencing was carried out using Tregs from blood. The receptors come from a woman aged 40-49 years with type 1 diabetes.

The genes are TRBV5-1 and TRBJ1-2; 9 nucleotides line up with TRBD1. The junction had 4 bases not matched to a gene; V was cut back by 0 bases and J by 4 bases. CDR1 and CDR2 from the germline V gene are SGHRS and YFSETQ. The CDR3 extends over 15 amino acids. The CDR3 nucleotides read TGCGCCAGCAGCTTGGGGACAGGGGTTGGCTATGGCTACACCTTC. Protein: CASSLGTGVGYGYTF.

The J gene is TRBJ2-1, the V gene TRBV28, with 8 bases that match TRBD2. The CDR3 runs to 14 residues. V shed 6 bases and J 10 bases; nucleotides not matched to a gene: 11. Per the germline V gene, CDR1 is MDHEN and CDR2 is SYDVKM. The CDR3 DNA reads TGTGCCAGCAGCTTCCGGGGGGGGGCGCGAGAGCAGTTCTTC. Translation: CASSFRGGAREQFF. The whole variable domain, remainder taken from reference TRBV28 and TRBJ2-1, is DVKVTQSSRYLVKRTGEKVFLECVQDMDHENMFWYRQDPGLGLRLIYFSYDVKMKEKGDIPEGYSVSREKKERFSLILESASTNQTSMYLCASSFRGGAREQFFGPGTRLTVL.

The V and J genes are TRBV28 and TRBJ2-2; 9 bases map to TRBD2. Trimming at V came to 9 bases and at J to 5 bases, leaving 10 bases not matched to a gene. Germline values: CDR1 MDHEN, CDR2 SYDVKM. This CDR3 spans 15 amino acids. The CDR3 reads CASWREGRKTGELFF. CDR3 nucleotide sequence: TGTGCCAGTTGGCGGGAGGGCAGGAAAACCGGGGAGCTGTTTTTT. The full variable domain, in which reference TRBV28 and TRBJ2-2 provide the parts outside the CDR3, is DVKVTQSSRYLVKRTGEKVFLECVQDMDHENMFWYRQDPGLGLRLIYFSYDVKMKEKGDIPEGYSVSREKKERFSLILESASTNQTSMYLCASWREGRKTGELFFGEGSRLTVL.

The chain links TRBV4-1 to TRBJ2-7; 9 nucleotides align to TRBD1. The CDR3 is 14 residues long. After removal of 4 bases from V and 7 bases from J, the junction contained 8 bases not matched to a gene. Germline lookup yields CDR1 MGHRA and CDR2 YSYEKL. CDR3 amino acids: CASSLPGTGREQYF. The CDR3 bases are TGCGCCAGCAGCCTCCCCGGGACAGGGCGGGAGCAGTACTTC.

The genes are TRBV7-2 and TRBJ2-3; 7 nucleotides match TRBD2. This CDR3 contains 15 residues. CDR1 SGHTA and CDR2 FQGNSA come from the germline V gene. The junction had 5 bases not matched to a gene; V was cut back by 4 bases and J by 1 base. The CDR3 region is CASSSGLVGTDTQYF. The CDR3 nucleotides read TGTGCCAGCAGCTCAGGACTAGTAGGCACAGATACGCAGTATTTT.

V and J are TRBV7-2 and TRBJ1-6, with 10 bases lining up with TRBD1. The trim removed 7 bases at V and 7 bases at J, leaving 10 bases unmatched. The CDR3 extends over 16 amino acids. Looked up from germline, CDR1 is SGHTA and CDR2 is FQGNSA. CDR3 bases: TGTGCCAGCACCCCCCGGGACAGGGGAACCAATTCACCCCTCCACTTT. Translating gives CASTPRDRGTNSPLHF.

Only a few counts were recorded for this clone. V gene TRBV28 combines with J gene TRBJ1-4; 11 bases match TRBD1. CDR3 length equals 15 residues. Trimming took 6 bases from V and 7 from J; bases not matched to a gene: 7. CDR1 and CDR2 from the germline V gene are MDHEN and SYDVKM. CDR3 nucleotide sequence: TGTGCCAGCAGCTCCTCCGGGACAGGGGGTGAAAAACTGTTTTTT. Protein: CASSSSGTGGEKLFF.

This sequence joins TRBV9 and TRBJ2-3, with TRBD1 as a possible D gene (6 bases). CDR3 length equals 14 residues. Germline loops: CDR1 SGDLS, CDR2 YYNGEE. V was shortened by 4 bases and J by 2 bases, with 11 bases between the two germline ends. The CDR3 DNA reads as TGTGCCAGCAGCCAGGGACATCCCACAGATACGCAGTATTTT. Its translation: CASSQGHPTDTQYF.

This chain joins TRBV6-5 and TRBJ2-5; 7 positions match TRBD1. The junction had 6 bases not matched to a gene; V was cut back by 6 bases and J by 5 bases. This CDR3 spans 13 amino acids. Germline V gene data show CDR1 as MNHEY and CDR2 as SVGAGI. The CDR3 here is CASSRQGWETQYF. DNA of the CDR3: TGTGCCAGCAGCCGACAGGGATGGGAGACCCAGTACTTC.

The chain uses TRBV28 and TRBJ1-1, with 9 bases identical to TRBD1. Trimming removed 7 bases from V and 3 bases from J; junction bases left unmatched: 18. The V gene's germline CDR1 is MDHEN and CDR2 SYDVKM. This CDR3 has 18 amino acids. DNA of the CDR3: TGTGCCAGCACCGGTCTTCACATGGACAGGGGAATATACACTGAAGCTTTCTTT. Translating gives CASTGLHMDRGIYTEAFF.

The CDR3 here is CASSPQGQGNTGELFF. CDR3 sequence (DNA): TGTGCCAGCTCACCACAGGGTCAGGGGAACACCGGGGAGCTGTTTTTT. The J gene is TRBJ2-2, the V gene TRBV18; D is possibly TRBD1 (5 bases). CDR3 length equals 16 residues. The germline V gene has CDR1 KGHSH and CDR2 LQKENI. The ends were cut back, 1 base at V and 1 base at J, with 10 bases in the middle.

J is TRBJ2-7 and V is TRBV7-2; D is possibly TRBD2 (5 bases). Between the trimmed V and J ends, which lost 4 bases and 0 bases, there was a span of 16 bases. Germline V gene data show CDR1 as SGHTA and CDR2 as FQGNSA. The CDR3 extends over 16 amino acids. CDR3 loop: CASSSRGSGTSYEQYF. CDR3 bases: TGTGCCAGCAGCTCCCGAGGGAGCGGCACCTCCTACGAGCAGTACTTC. Full variable domain (remainder filled in from reference TRBV7-2 and TRBJ2-7): GAGVSQSPSNKVTEKGKDVELRCDPISGHTALYWYRQSLGQGLEFLIYFQGNSAPDKSGLPSDRFSAERTGGSVSTLTIQRTQQEDSAVYLCASSSRGSGTSYEQYFGPGTRLTVT.

This clone was detected only a few times. The chain employs TRBV28 and TRBJ2-2, with 11 bases that match TRBD2. V gave up 7 bases and J gave up 8 bases; unmatched junction bases: 9. From germline, CDR1 is MDHEN and CDR2 SYDVKM. The CDR3 is made up of 15 amino acids. The DNA of the CDR3 is TGTGCCAGCACCCGTAGCGGGAGGGCCAGGGGGGAGCTGTTTTTT. This gives the protein CASTRSGRARGELFF.

The chain recombines TRBV2 with TRBJ1-4; the match to TRBD1 covers 8 bases. Germline CDR1 and CDR2: SNHLY and FYNNEI. Losses at the gene ends were 6 bases for V and 5 bases for J; bases not matched to a gene: 5. The CDR3 extends over 14 amino acids. The CDR3 DNA reads TGTGCCAGCAGCTACGGGACAGGAAATGAAAAACTGTTTTTT. Translation gives CASSYGTGNEKLFF.

The chain couples TRBV7-2 to TRBJ2-7; 10 bases line up with TRBD1. The CDR3 extends over 15 amino acids. The V segment lost 5 bases and the J segment 3 bases; nucleotides outside the gene matches: 7. Germline lookup yields CDR1 SGHTA and CDR2 FQGNSA. CDR3 region: CASSAPGQGNYEQYF. The DNA for the CDR3 is TGTGCCAGCAGCGCCCCGGGACAGGGGAACTACGAGCAGTACTTC.

The chain employs TRBV6-1 and TRBJ1-1; D is ambiguous. CDR1 and CDR2 (germline): MNHNS, SASEGT. Trimming cost V 6 bases and J 0 bases, with 8 bases left between them. The CDR3 length is 13 residues. Here the CDR3 DNA reads TGTGCCAGCAGGGAGGAGATGAACACTGAAGCTTTCTTT. Its protein product is CASREEMNTEAFF.